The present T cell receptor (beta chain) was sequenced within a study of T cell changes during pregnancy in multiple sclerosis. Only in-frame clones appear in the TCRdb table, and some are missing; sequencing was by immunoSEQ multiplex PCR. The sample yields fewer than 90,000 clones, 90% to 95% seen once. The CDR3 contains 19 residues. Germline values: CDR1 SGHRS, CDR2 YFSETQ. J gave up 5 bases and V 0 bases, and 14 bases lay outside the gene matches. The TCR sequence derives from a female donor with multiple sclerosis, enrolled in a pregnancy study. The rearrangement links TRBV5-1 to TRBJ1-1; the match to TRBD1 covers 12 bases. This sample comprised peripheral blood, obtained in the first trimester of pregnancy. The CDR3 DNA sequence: TGCGCCAGCAGCTTGGGGGGTTCCGGGACAGGGGGCGCGAGAACTGAAGCTTTCTTT. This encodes CASSLGGSGTGGARTEAFF.